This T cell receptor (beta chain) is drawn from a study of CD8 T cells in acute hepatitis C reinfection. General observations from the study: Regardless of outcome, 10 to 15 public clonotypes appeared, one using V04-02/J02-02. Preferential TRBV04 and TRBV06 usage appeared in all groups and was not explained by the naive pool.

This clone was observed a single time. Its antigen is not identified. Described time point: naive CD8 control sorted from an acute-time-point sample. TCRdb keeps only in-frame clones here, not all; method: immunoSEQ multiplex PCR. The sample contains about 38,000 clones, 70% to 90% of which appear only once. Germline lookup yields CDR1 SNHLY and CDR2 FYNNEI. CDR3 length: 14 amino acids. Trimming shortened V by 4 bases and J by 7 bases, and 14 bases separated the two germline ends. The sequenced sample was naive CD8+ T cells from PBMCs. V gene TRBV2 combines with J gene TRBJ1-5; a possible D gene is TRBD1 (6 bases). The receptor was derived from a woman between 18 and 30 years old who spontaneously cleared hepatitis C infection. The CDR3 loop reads CASSAPFGGQPQHF. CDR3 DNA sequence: TGTGCCAGCAGTGCGCCATTCGGGGGCCAGCCCCAGCATTTT.